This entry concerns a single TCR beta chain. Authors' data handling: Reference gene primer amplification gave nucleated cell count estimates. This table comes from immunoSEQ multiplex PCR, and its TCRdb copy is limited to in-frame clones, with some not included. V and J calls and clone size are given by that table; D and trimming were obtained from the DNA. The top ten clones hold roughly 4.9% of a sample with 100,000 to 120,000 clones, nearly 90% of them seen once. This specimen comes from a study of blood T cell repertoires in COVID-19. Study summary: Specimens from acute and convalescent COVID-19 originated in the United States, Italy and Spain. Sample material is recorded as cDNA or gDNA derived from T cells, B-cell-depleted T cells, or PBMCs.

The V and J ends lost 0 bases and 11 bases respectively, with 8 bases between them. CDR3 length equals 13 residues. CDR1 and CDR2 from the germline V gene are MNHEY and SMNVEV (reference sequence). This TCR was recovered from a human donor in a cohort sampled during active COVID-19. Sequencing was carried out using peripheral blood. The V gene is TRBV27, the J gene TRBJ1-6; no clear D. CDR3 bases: TGTGCCAGCAGTTTATCGAGATTCCCACCCCTCCACTTT. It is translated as CASSLSRFPPLHF.